The clone carrying this T cell receptor (beta chain) was seen ten or more times. These data are taken from a study of glioma-infiltrating T cells. The iRepertoire nested amplicon-rescue multiplex PCR amplified TCR alpha and beta CDR3s from RNA. TCRdb re-derived calls from the multiplex PCR reads in MiXCR, one entry per CDR3 protein. The sample includes about 130,000 distinct CDR3 sequences, roughly 25% seen only once; the top ten take approximately 16%. V lost 2 bases and J lost 2, with 17 bases in between. Germline CDR1 is SGHAT and CDR2 is FQNNGV. There are 17 residues in the CDR3. This chain joins TRBV11-2 and TRBJ2-3, with D uncertain. The source is a human donor with low-grade glioma or glioblastoma, undergoing nonglioma brain surgery, or in good health (not recorded which). Specimen: glioma tissue, nonneoplastic brain tissue, or PBMCs (not recorded which). The CDR3 DNA reads TGTGCCAGCAGCTTAAATGCTAGGACGGTCACCACAGATACGCAGTATTTT. Its protein product is CASSLNARTVTTDTQYF.